This T cell receptor (beta chain) was captured in a study of PD-1 blockade in classical Hodgkin lymphoma. Whole-study findings and limits: Newly diagnosed patients had diversity similar to the baseline diversity of complete responders. TCR diversity rose significantly by C4D1 in CD4+ but not CD8+ cells. Baseline TCR diversity was reportedly lower in newly diagnosed patients than in healthy donors. It was reported as lower still in relapsed/refractory patients.

This clone has a single count. Its antigen is unknown. Trimming shortened V by 0 bases and J by 6 bases, and 19 bases separated the two germline ends. The CDR3 consists of 16 residues. CDR1 is SGHKS and CDR2 is YYEKEE in the germline V gene (reference sequence). TCRdb's copy holds only in-frame clones and misses some; the assay was immunoSEQ multiplex PCR. The table lists approximately 37,000 clones, 78% of them singletons, with roughly 13% in the top ten. Every patient was affected by relapse after autologous stem cell transplantation, while exposure to brentuximab vedotin was not uniform. Sequencing was performed on peripheral blood mononuclear cells (PBMCs), taken at baseline. The rearrangement links TRBV5-5 to TRBJ2-7; weak D call: TRBD2 (5 bases). The source of this sequence is a human donor with classical Hodgkin lymphoma. The CDR3 sequence: CASSLAGNVDTSEQYF. The CDR3, as DNA: TGTGCCAGCAGCTTGGCGGGGAACGTTGACACCTCCGAGCAGTACTTC.